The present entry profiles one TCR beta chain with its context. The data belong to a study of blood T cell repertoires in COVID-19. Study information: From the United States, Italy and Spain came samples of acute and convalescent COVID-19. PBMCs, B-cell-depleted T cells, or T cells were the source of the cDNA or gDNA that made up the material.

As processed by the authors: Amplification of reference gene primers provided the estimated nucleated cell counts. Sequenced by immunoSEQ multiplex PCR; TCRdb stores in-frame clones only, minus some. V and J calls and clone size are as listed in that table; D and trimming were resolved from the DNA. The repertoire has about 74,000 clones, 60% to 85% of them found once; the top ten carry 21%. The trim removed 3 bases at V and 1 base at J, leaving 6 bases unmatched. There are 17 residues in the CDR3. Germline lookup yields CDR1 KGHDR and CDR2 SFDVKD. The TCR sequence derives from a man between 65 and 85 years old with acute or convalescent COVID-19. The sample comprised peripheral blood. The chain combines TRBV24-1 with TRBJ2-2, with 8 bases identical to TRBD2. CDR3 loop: CATSDPPGTRNTGELFF. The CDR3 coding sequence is TGTGCCACCAGTGATCCCCCCGGGACTAGGAACACCGGGGAGCTGTTTTTT.